This record looks at one T cell receptor beta chain sequence and its context. Its matching antigen is unknown. Relative to the germline gene, one junction end is altered; a read error may explain this. There are 15 residues in the CDR3. Per the germline V gene, CDR1 is MNHEY and CDR2 is SVGAGI. This entry belongs to a study of tumor-infiltrating lymphocytes in primary liver carcinoma. Overall study: Subjects consisted of male and female patients aged 30 to 69 years. Stage T1-T3 N0M0 tumors measured roughly 4 to 11 cm at most. Study-level findings and limits: Against blood, tumors held a significantly higher top-250-clone fraction (p = 0.039).

Germline DNA was also extracted, with blood RNA taken from unsorted whole blood. Researchers reported drawing 3.5 to 5 milliliters of peripheral blood before surgery. TCR beta cDNA was prepared out of roughly 0.5 ug total RNA by means of a constant-region primer. Slightly modified ARM-PCR with three nested multiplex PCR rounds yielded TCR beta libraries. TRBV1-TRBV30 forward primers paired with a C-beta reverse primer were used in the first two PCR rounds, which ran approximately 10 cycles each. Using its own MiXCR run on the multiplex PCR reads, TCRdb lists one record per CDR3 protein. The table has some 320,000 distinct CDR3 sequences, approximately 65% seen once; the top ten hold approximately 9.4%.

Material: peripheral blood. This rearrangement joins TRBV6-5 to TRBJ2-1, with TRBD1 matching 7 bases. The receptor comes from a middle-aged man with primary liver carcinoma and hepatitis B virus infection. CDR3 loop: CASSHSPRGSNEQFF. For the CDR3, the DNA is TGTGCCAGCAGTCACTCTCCCAGGGGGAGTAATGAGCAGTTCTTC.